The entry that follows covers one T cell receptor beta chain sequence. Its antigen target is currently unknown. No per-base quality is available; no much larger clone lies one base away. Other DNA sequences within the sample encode an identical CDR3. TCRbeta CDR3 regions were amplified from genomic DNA using the immunoSEQ Assay, a bias-controlled multiplex PCR. For the original study's pipeline: The number of nucleated cells in each sample was estimated by amplification of reference gene primers within the assay. Sequence reads were collapsed and filtered to measure the absolute abundance of every unique TCRbeta CDR3 rearrangement. For each sample, productive Simpson clonality was calculated as the square root of Simpson's diversity index across productive rearrangements. TCRdb re-hosts the immuneACCESS table, in-frame sequences only. Its copies lack some clones; in the studies checked, an unresolved V gene accounts for under half of them, and the cause for the rest is not known. V, J and clone size are taken as reported in that table, and D and trimming were inferred from the DNA itself. Within this sample are a few hundred thousand clones, with 70% to 90% of them counted one time only. In total, the top ten clones hold under 2.5% of the sample.

The collaborating institutions used their own protocols to collect whole blood in K2EDTA tubes. For TCRbeta analysis, collaborator samples were shipped as frozen whole blood, as isolated PBMCs, or as DNA extracted from either sample type. This sample was included in a study of blood T cell repertoires in COVID-19 (dated by TCRdb to the early 2020s). For the study in its entirety: The collaborator samples originated in the United States, Italy and Spain and spanned the acute and convalescent phases of COVID-19. The material from the prospective study consisted of cDNA or gDNA derived from T cells, B-cell-depleted T cells, or PBMCs. Deeply sampled blood TCRbeta repertoires from subjects exposed to, actively infected with, or recovered from COVID-19 were included in the dataset. The repertoires were made available in a free public database intended to serve as a resource for research on the immune response to SARS-CoV-2. The samples were drawn from the first 160 participants of the ongoing ImmuneRACE study and from 1,254 subjects provided by 6 global collaborators. A de-identified subject ID, COVID-19 status, age in years and sex were almost always included in the sample metadata. HLA class I and class II types, where available, came from metadata supplied by the sample provider rather than from assay-based typing. Beyond this particular receptor, the publication reports: Clinical and demographic metadata were provided uncurated, with the amount varying by source and participant.

This TCR was recovered from a woman aged 50 to 60 with acute or convalescent COVID-19. The sequencing sample was made of peripheral blood.

The base sequence is TGTGCCAGCAGTCGACAGGGGTGGACTGAAGCTTTCTTT. It translates as CASSRQGWTEAFF. Rearrangement joined TRBV28 to TRBJ1-1; 8 bases in the junction line up with TRBD1. The junction shows trimming of 5 bases on V and 5 bases on J, and the gene matches do not reach 4 bases of it. Measured from the cysteine to the phenylalanine, the CDR3 is 13 residues long. The entry retains the CDR3 DNA only, 39 bases that are in frame from base 1. Sequences MDHEN (CDR1) and SYDVKM (CDR2) are obtained from the germline V gene.